The text below deals with one T cell receptor beta chain. Its antigen is currently unknown. These data belong to a study of shared clonotypes between healthy human individuals. Study-wide results and caveats: Sample collection involved blood only; tissue repertoires are likely different.

CDR3 length: 16 residues. V dropped 2 bases and J dropped 5; count of bases not matched to a gene: 7. Germline loops: CDR1 SEHNR, CDR2 FQNEAQ (reference sequence). In the original analysis: ImmunoSEQ junction-only sequences lacked quality scores, so their filtering differed. Produced via immunoSEQ multiplex PCR; TCRdb's table is partial and in-frame only. V and J calls plus clone size are reproduced from that table; the DNA served to infer D and trimming. The sample lists some 1,100,000 clones, around three quarters occurring once. Sequencing was carried out using memory CD4+ T cells from PBMCs. The subset is: CD45RA-negative fraction. The chain uses TRBV7-9 and TRBJ2-5, with TRBD2 matching over 11 bases. The source is a young man in good health. Some clones in this sample may be carry-over from other donors' samples. The CDR3 loop reads CASSLLAGGRRETQYF. In DNA, the CDR3 is TGTGCCAGCAGCTTACTAGCGGGAGGCCGCCGGGAGACCCAGTACTTC.